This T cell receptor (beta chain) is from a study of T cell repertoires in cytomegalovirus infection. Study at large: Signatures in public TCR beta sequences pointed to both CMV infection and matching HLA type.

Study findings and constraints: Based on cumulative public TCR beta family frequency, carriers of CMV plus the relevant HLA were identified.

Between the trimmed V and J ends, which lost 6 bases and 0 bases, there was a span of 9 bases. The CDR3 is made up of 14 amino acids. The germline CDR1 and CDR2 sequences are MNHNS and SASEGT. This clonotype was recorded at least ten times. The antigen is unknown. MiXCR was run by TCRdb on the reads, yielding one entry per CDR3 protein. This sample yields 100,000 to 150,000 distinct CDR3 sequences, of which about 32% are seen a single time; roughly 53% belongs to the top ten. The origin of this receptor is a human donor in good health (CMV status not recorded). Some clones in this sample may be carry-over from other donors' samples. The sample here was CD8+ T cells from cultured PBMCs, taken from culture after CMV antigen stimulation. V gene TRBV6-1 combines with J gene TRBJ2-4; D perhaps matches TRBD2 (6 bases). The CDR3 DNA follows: TGTGCCAGCAGACCGGGGGTAGCCAAAAACATTCAGTACTTC. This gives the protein CASRPGVAKNIQYF.